These T cell receptor beta chains were read from a single sample in a study of cytomegalovirus exposure and HLA in healthy donors. Assay used: immunoSEQ multiplex PCR; TCRdb lists only in-frame clones, some missing. The data contain about 130,000 clones, roughly 71% of them seen just once; the ten biggest clones take up 1.1% to 1.5%. Sequencing was carried out using PBMCs. The receptors stem from a woman between 40 and 55 years old in good health and CMV-seronegative. The CDR3 runs from the conserved cysteine through the conserved F or W. A D gene is named only where the DNA matches it firmly. Expanded clones get a size class; other rows say once, few or many, or leave the size out.

CSVYSGSGSEPQHF	TGCAGCGTTTATTCCGGGTCGGGGTCGGAGCCCCAGCATTTT	.	TRBV29-1	TRBJ1-5	.
CASSLGDRVDEKLFF	TGTGCCAGCAGCTTAGGAGACAGGGTGGATGAAAAACTGTTTTTT	TRBD1	TRBV7-9	TRBJ1-4	.
CASSDIPTANYGYTF	TGTGCCAGCAGTGATATCCCAACAGCTAACTATGGCTACACCTTC	.	TRBV25-1	TRBJ1-2	.
CASSVTGQDGYTF	TGTGCCAGCAGCGTAACAGGGCAAGATGGCTACACCTTC	.	TRBV7-9	TRBJ1-2	.
CASGYRDRVYEQYF	TGTGCCAGCGGATACCGGGACAGGGTCTACGAGCAGTACTTC	TRBD1	TRBV7-9	TRBJ2-7	.
CASSLAAVSTEAFF	TGCGCCAGCAGCTTAGCGGCGGTTTCAACTGAAGCTTTCTTT	.	TRBV5-1	TRBJ1-1	.
CASSSRTSGVLDTQYF	TGTGCCAGCAGCTCGCGGACTAGCGGGGTTTTGGATACGCAGTATTTT	TRBD2	TRBV11-3	TRBJ2-3	few
CASSFPVQETQYF	TGTGCCAGCAGTTTCCCCGTTCAAGAGACCCAGTACTTC	.	TRBV28	TRBJ2-5	.
CASSTLATGATEAFF	TGTGCCAGCAGTACACTAGCCACAGGGGCGACTGAAGCTTTCTTT	TRBD1	TRBV6-5	TRBJ1-1	.
CASSRWGQGFPGNTIYF	TGCGCCAGCAGCCGATGGGGCCAGGGCTTTCCTGGAAACACCATATATTTT	.	TRBV4-1	TRBJ1-3	.
CASSYRGGFYEQYF	TGTGCCAGCAGTTACCGGGGGGGTTTCTACGAGCAGTACTTC	TRBD2	TRBV6-5	TRBJ2-7	.
CASSKGTGLGYGYTF	TGTGCCAGCAGCAAAGGGACAGGGCTAGGCTATGGCTACACCTTC	TRBD1	TRBV7-3	TRBJ1-2	.
CASSLLGQGIYNSPLHF	TGTGCCAGCAGTTTATTAGGACAGGGGATCTATAATTCACCCCTCCACTTT	TRBD1	TRBV28	TRBJ1-6	.
CASSLRGLGEQYF	TGTGCCAGCAGCTTACGGGGTCTCGGCGAGCAGTACTTC	.	TRBV7-3	TRBJ2-7	.
CASSHADSMVYGYTF	TGTGCCAGCAGTCATGCTGACAGCATGGTCTATGGCTACACCTTC	.	TRBV25-1	TRBJ1-2	.
CAINAGINTGELFF	TGTGCCATCAATGCGGGAATAAACACCGGGGAGCTGTTTTTT	.	TRBV10-3	TRBJ2-2	.
CATSPHRGNTEAFF	TGTGCCACCAGCCCGCACAGGGGGAACACTGAAGCTTTCTTT	TRBD1	TRBV15	TRBJ1-1	once
CASSSVARDGNTIYF	TGTGCCAGCAGCTCGGTGGCCAGGGATGGAAACACCATATATTTT	.	TRBV5-6	TRBJ1-3	.
CASSVGGKETQYF	TGTGCCAGCAGCGTAGGAGGGAAAGAGACCCAGTACTTC	.	TRBV9	TRBJ2-5	once
CAWRGTGGNSPLHF	TGTGCCTGGAGAGGGACAGGGGGGAATTCACCCCTCCACTTT	TRBD1	TRBV30	TRBJ1-6	few
CASSEARQVLAKNIQYF	TGTGCCAGCAGTGAAGCGCGTCAGGTCCTAGCCAAAAACATTCAGTACTTC	.	TRBV2	TRBJ2-4	.
CASSGPQGGKPYEQYF	TGTGCCAGCAGCGGACCTCAAGGGGGCAAGCCCTACGAGCAGTACTTC	TRBD1	TRBV9	TRBJ2-7	.
CASSPQSTTYGYTF	TGTGCCAGCTCACCACAATCGACTACTTATGGCTACACCTTC	.	TRBV18	TRBJ1-2	few
CAWSLLGEGLSPNYGYTF	TGTGCCTGGAGCCTTTTAGGGGAGGGGTTAAGTCCTAACTATGGCTACACCTTC	.	TRBV30	TRBJ1-2	.
CASSPPDRVAGTQYF	TGCGCCAGCAGCCCACCCGACAGGGTGGCTGGGACCCAGTACTTC	TRBD1	TRBV5-1	TRBJ2-5	.
CASSYSSNRGHYGYTF	TGTGCCAGCAGTTACTCGAGTAACAGGGGACACTATGGCTACACCTTC	TRBD1	TRBV6-5	TRBJ1-2	.
CASSQTSGGVLYF	TGTGCCAGCAGCCAGACTAGCGGGGGGGTTCTGTACTTC	TRBD2	TRBV11-3	TRBJ2-4	.
CSVGWFRDGEQYF	TGCAGCGTTGGTTGGTTCAGGGATGGCGAGCAGTACTTC	.	TRBV29-1	TRBJ2-7	.
CASSAQPTVSAPGELFF	TGCGCCAGCAGCGCTCAACCGACAGTTTCGGCCCCCGGGGAGCTGTTTTTT	.	TRBV4-1	TRBJ2-2	once
CAITMRGDGYTF	TGTGCCATCACCATGCGCGGGGACGGCTACACCTTC	.	TRBV10-3	TRBJ1-2	.
CASSEVGQSYEQYF	TGTGCCAGCAGTGAGGTGGGACAGTCTTACGAGCAGTACTTC	TRBD1	TRBV27	TRBJ2-7	.
CASSSGKPHGYTF	TGTGCCAGCAGTTCCGGGAAACCCCACGGCTACACCTTC	.	TRBV28	TRBJ1-2	.
CASSQDFSLGGEKLFF	TGTGCCAGCAGCCAAGATTTCTCTTTGGGGGGTGAAAAACTGTTTTTT	.	TRBV4-2	TRBJ1-4	.
CASSLSGDRVKNTEAFF	TGTGCCAGCAGCCTCTCCGGGGACAGGGTAAAGAACACTGAAGCTTTCTTT	TRBD1	TRBV7-3	TRBJ1-1	.
CASSYGRYSAREQYF	TGTGCCAGCAGTTACGGGAGATACTCCGCCCGGGAGCAGTACTTC	.	TRBV6-5	TRBJ2-7	.
CASSRGTGSSPLHF	TGCGCCAGCAGCCGGGGGACAGGTTCTTCACCCCTCCACTTT	TRBD1	TRBV5-1	TRBJ1-6	few